These 20 T cell receptor beta chains originate from one sample sequenced in a study of cytomegalovirus exposure and HLA in healthy donors. The table came from immunoSEQ multiplex PCR; TCRdb's copy has only in-frame clones and leaves some out. The sample includes around 300,000 clones, 80% to 90% of them seen just once. Input material: PBMCs. Receptors were obtained from a woman aged 18-29 years in good health and CMV-seronegative.

The V and J genes are TRBV5-1 and TRBJ1-2; D gene unclear. V lost 0 bases and J lost 3, with 18 bases in between. The CDR3 totals 17 residues. Germline V lookup: CDR1 SGHRS, CDR2 YFSETQ. The CDR3, as DNA: TGCGCCAGCAGCTTGGGGTCCCGGGTAGAGTTGCACTATGGCTACACCTTC. Amino acid sequence: CASSLGSRVELHYGYTF.

The chain carries TRBV9 and TRBJ2-7; D is undetermined. Germline V CDR1 and CDR2: SGDLS, YYNGEE. Trimming left V 7 bases short and J 0 bases short, with 8 bases between. This CDR3 region has 12 residues. CDR3 in amino acids: CASGPNSYEQYF. The CDR3 DNA is TGTGCCAGCGGGCCGAACTCCTACGAGCAGTACTTC.

The chain uses TRBV20-1 and TRBJ1-2; D remains ambiguous. The CDR3 consists of 10 residues. The V end lost 6 bases, the J end lost 8 bases, and 10 bases lay between the germline ends. Germline CDR1 and CDR2: DFQATT and SNEGSKA (reference sequence). The CDR3 DNA reads as TGCAGTGCGATTACAGAGGGCTACACCTTC. Translated, it gives CSAITEGYTF.

CDR3 amino acids: CASSRQGNEQFF. CDR3 DNA: TGTGCCAGCAGCCGACAGGGTAATGAGCAGTTCTTC. J is TRBJ2-1 and V is TRBV11-3; 7 nucleotides match TRBD1. J lost 7 bases, V lost 5 bases, and 2 bases had no gene match. The CDR3 spans 12 residues. Germline CDR1 SGHNT, CDR2 YENEEA.

This chain joins TRBV6-6 and TRBJ1-1, with D possibly TRBD1 on 5 matching bases. CDR1 and CDR2 (germline): MNHNY, SVGAGI (reference sequence). Trimming took 5 bases from V and 2 from J, leaving 15 bases between them. The CDR3 is 15 amino acids. Here the CDR3 DNA reads TGTGCCAGCAGTCGACATGCAGGGCTTAACACTGAAGCTTTCTTT. Amino acid sequence: CASSRHAGLNTEAFF.

This chain links TRBV4-2 with TRBJ1-2; the D is unclear. Trimming stripped 1 base from V and 4 bases from J, with 13 bases between. CDR1 and CDR2 (germline): LGHNA, YNFKEQ. The CDR3 totals 15 residues. CDR3 amino acids: CASSQVSGPRYGYTF. CDR3 DNA sequence: TGTGCCAGCAGCCAAGTGAGCGGTCCTCGCTATGGCTACACCTTC.

A word on this clone: One end of the junction is discordant with germline, which a read error may explain. The rearrangement uses TRBV7-9 and TRBJ1-2; D is ambiguous. Per the germline V gene, CDR1 is SEHNR and CDR2 is FQNEAQ (reference sequence). The CDR3 is 11 residues long. The CDR3 DNA reads as TGTGCCAGCAGCGATCTTAATTGGCCAGTTTTC. It encodes CASSDLNWPVF.

V usage is TRBV5-1 and J usage is TRBJ1-2; a possible D gene is TRBD1 (6 bases). This CDR3 is built from 13 residues. Germline assignment: CDR1 SGHRS and CDR2 YFSETQ. With 4 bases removed from V and 6 bases from J, the gap between germline ends came to 13 bases. This CDR3 reads CASSGTGYHGYTF. The CDR3 nucleotides are TGCGCCAGCAGCGGTACAGGGTATCATGGCTACACCTTC.

About this clone itself: The sample has other DNA sequences that encode this CDR3 too. The chain is built from TRBV4-1 and TRBJ1-2; D is perhaps TRBD1 (6 bases). Germline V CDR1 and CDR2: MGHRA, YSYEKL. V was clipped by 1 base and J by 7 bases, with 7 bases between them. CDR3 length: 12 amino acids. The CDR3 DNA is TGCGCCAGCAGCCAAGTAGGGGGTGGCTACACCTTC. Encoded protein: CASSQVGGGYTF.

The chain links TRBV7-2 to TRBJ1-6, with a possible D match to TRBD1 (5 bases). This CDR3 is built from 14 residues. Trimming left V 5 bases short and J 8 bases short, with 13 bases between. Germline CDR1 is SGHTA and CDR2 is FQGNSA. In DNA form, the CDR3 reads TGTGCCAGCAGCCTGCAGGGAGGGGATTCACCCCTCCACTTT. Translated: CASSLQGGDSPLHF.

The J gene is TRBJ1-3, the V gene TRBV9, with TRBD1 as a possible D gene (5 bases). Germline V gives CDR1 SGDLS, CDR2 YYNGEE. V shed 0 bases and J shed 4 bases, with 23 bases lying between them. The length of the CDR3 is 19 residues. CDR3 nucleotides: TGTGCCAGCAGCGTAGTTCCGTACCAGGGCTCGGGCCTAGGAAACACCATATATTTT. This codes for CASSVVPYQGSGLGNTIYF. The variable domain in full, completed from reference TRBV9 and TRBJ1-3, reads DSGVTQTPKHLITATGQRVTLRCSPRSGDLSVYWYQQSLDQGLQFLIQYYNGEERAKGNILERFSAQQFPDLHSELNLSSLELGDSALYFCASSVVPYQGSGLGNTIYFGEGSWLTVV.

The V call is TRBV6-5, the J call TRBJ1-1; D ambiguous. Trimming took 7 bases from V and 3 from J, leaving 9 bases between them. Looked up from germline, CDR1 is MNHEY and CDR2 is SVGAGI. The CDR3 length is 12 residues. The CDR3 region has the DNA TGTGCCAGCACCCTCTCGGACACTGAAGCTTTCTTT. It translates to CASTLSDTEAFF.

The chain recombines TRBV9 with TRBJ1-2, with D unclear. CDR3 length: 15 amino acids. The V end was cut by 3 bases, the J end by 0 bases, with 12 bases between. The germline V gene encodes CDR1 SGDLS and CDR2 YYNGEE. The CDR3 DNA reads as TGTGCCAGCAGCGCGTACAGAACTTCTAACTATGGCTACACCTTC. Its translation is CASSAYRTSNYGYTF.

Notes on this clone: A read error may account for a junction end that differs from germline. The rearrangement joins TRBV29-1 to TRBJ1-2, with 7 positions matching TRBD1. Per the germline V gene, CDR1 is SQVTM and CDR2 is ANQGSEA. The CDR3 contains 10 residues. The CDR3 reads CSVEDRGRYF. The CDR3, as DNA: TGCAGCGTTGAAGATAGGGGGCGTTACTTC. Full variable domain (remainder filled in from reference TRBV29-1 and TRBJ1-2): SAVISQKPSRDICQRGTSLTIQCQVDSQVTMMFWYRQQPGQSLTLIATANQGSEATYESGFVIDKFPISRPNLTFSTLTVSNMSPEDSSIYLCSVEDRGRYFGSGTRLTVV.

This rearrangement joins TRBV29-1 to TRBJ1-4; 10 bases align to TRBD1. Germline-derived CDR1 and CDR2 are SQVTM and ANQGSEA. The CDR3 sequence is 13 residues long. V was clipped by 5 bases and J by 8 bases; unmatched bases: 5. The CDR3 spells CSVRDRGGEKLFF. The DNA of the CDR3 is TGCAGCGTTAGGGACAGGGGAGGGGAAAAACTGTTTTTT.

The sample holds a few counts of this clone. V and J are TRBV10-2 and TRBJ1-1; D ambiguous. V was clipped by 10 bases and J by 1 base, with 10 bases between them. Per the germline V gene, CDR1 is WSHSY and CDR2 is SAAADI. The CDR3 spans 12 residues. The CDR3 reads CATDGGNTEAFF. In DNA form, the CDR3 reads TGCGCCACCGACGGCGGGAACACTGAAGCTTTCTTT.

The chain is built from TRBV25-1 and TRBJ1-1; TRBD1 might be the D (5 bases). Trimming left V 8 bases short and J 7 bases short, with 8 bases between. Germline loops: CDR1 MGHDK, CDR2 SYGVNS. The CDR3 contains 10 residues. CDR3 in amino acids: CASAGGEAFF. DNA of the CDR3: TGTGCCAGCGCGGGGGGTGAAGCTTTCTTT.

The chain recombines TRBV6-5 with TRBJ2-7; a weak D match, TRBD2 (5 bases). V was pared by 0 bases and J by 7 bases, with 16 bases between. The germline V gene encodes CDR1 MNHEY and CDR2 SVGAGI. The CDR3 runs 15 residues. CDR3 sequence: CASSYSWNLPGEQYF. The CDR3 DNA reads as TGTGCCAGCAGTTACTCTTGGAACCTGCCGGGGGAGCAGTACTTC.

The chain employs TRBV30 and TRBJ1-1; weak D call: TRBD1 (5 bases). Germline assignment: CDR1 GTSNPN and CDR2 SVGIG (reference sequence). V was clipped by 0 bases and J by 0 bases, with 11 bases between them. The CDR3 extends over 15 amino acids. In nucleotides, the CDR3 is TGTGCCTGGAGTGTCTTACAGGCAATGAACACTGAAGCTTTCTTT. It is translated as CAWSVLQAMNTEAFF.

The chain carries TRBV12-5 and TRBJ2-1; 8 positions match TRBD1. Germline V gives CDR1 LGHNT, CDR2 FRNRAP. Germline trimming cut 6 bases from V and 0 bases from J; bases unmatched to any gene: 4. There are 15 residues in the CDR3. CDR3 sequence reads: CASGPDRDSYNEQFF. As DNA, the CDR3 is TGTGCTAGTGGCCCGGACAGGGACTCCTACAATGAGCAGTTCTTC.